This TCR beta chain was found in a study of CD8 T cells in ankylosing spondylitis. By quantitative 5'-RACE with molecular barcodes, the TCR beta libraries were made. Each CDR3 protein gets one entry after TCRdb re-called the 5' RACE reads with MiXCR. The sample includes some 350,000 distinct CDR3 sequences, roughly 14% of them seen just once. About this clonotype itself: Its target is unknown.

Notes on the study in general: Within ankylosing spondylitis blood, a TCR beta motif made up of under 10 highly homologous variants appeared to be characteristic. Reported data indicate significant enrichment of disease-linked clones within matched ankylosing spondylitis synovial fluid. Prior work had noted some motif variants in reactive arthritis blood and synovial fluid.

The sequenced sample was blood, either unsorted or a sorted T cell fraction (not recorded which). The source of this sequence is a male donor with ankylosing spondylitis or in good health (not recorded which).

CDR3 region: CASSGQGSTPLHF. CDR3 bases: TGTGCCAGCAGTGGGCAGGGATCCACACCCCTCCACTTT. The chain has TRBV2 and TRBJ1-6; D possibly corresponds to TRBD1 (5 bases). Trimming pared 4 bases from V and 11 bases from J, leaving 12 bases between. This CDR3 spans 13 amino acids. Germline V gene lookup returns CDR1 SNHLY and CDR2 FYNNEI.